The 23 T cell receptor beta chains below come from one sample, sequenced in a study of OX40 agonist ivuxolimab in advanced cancers. Sequenced by immunoSEQ multiplex PCR; TCRdb stores in-frame clones only, minus some. The table lists approximately 15,000 clones, 77% of them singletons, with around a third in the top ten. Source: CD4+ or CD8+ T cells sorted from blood, taken in a trial of the OX40 agonist ivuxolimab. The receptor set was obtained from an adult with an advanced solid tumor such as melanoma, head and neck, liver or kidney cancer.

The chain uses TRBV30 and TRBJ1-2; 8 bases line up with TRBD1. V lost 5 bases and J lost 2; bases outside the gene matches: 10. CDR1 GTSNPN and CDR2 SVGIG come from the germline V gene (reference sequence). The CDR3 covers 15 residues. CDR3 DNA: TGTGCCTGGGGCAAGGGGACAGGAGTCAACTATGGCTACACCTTC. Translation gives CAWGKGTGVNYGYTF.

This clone is categorized as large (0.1 to 1%). The gene calls are TRBV28 and TRBJ2-5, with D perhaps assigned TRBD1 or TRBD2 (6 bases each). Germline V gives CDR1 MDHEN, CDR2 SYDVKM. The CDR3 totals 15 residues. Trimming removed 2 bases at V and 5 bases at J, with 15 bases between. CDR3 in DNA: TGTGCCAGCAGTTTAATGGGGGGCGTCGGGGAGACCCAGTACTTC. Its translation is CASSLMGGVGETQYF.

This chain joins TRBV9 and TRBJ2-3; unclear D gene. Trimming removed 3 bases at V and 0 bases at J, with 2 bases between. The CDR3 loop spans 12 amino acids. Germline lookup yields CDR1 SGDLS and CDR2 YYNGEE. CDR3 DNA: TGTGCCAGCAGCGCCAGCACAGATACGCAGTATTTT. This gives the protein CASSASTDTQYF.

The CDR3 sequence: CASEGPWGYTF. The DNA for the CDR3 is TGCGCCAGCGAAGGGCCCTGGGGCTACACCTTC. V usage is TRBV10-1 and J usage is TRBJ1-2; no clear D gene. Trimming removed 8 bases at V and 8 bases at J, with 12 bases between. The CDR3 has 11 amino acids. Germline CDR1 WNHNN, CDR2 SYGVQD (reference sequence).

As concerns this clone: Mismatch with germline at one junction end may stem from a read error. The chain couples TRBV5-1 to TRBJ2-3, with 8 positions matching TRBD1. The germline CDR1 and CDR2 sequences are SGHRS and YFSETQ. The CDR3 has 15 amino acids. The chain's CDR3 is CASSLVGTGTDTQYF. DNA of the CDR3: TGCGCCAGCAGCTTGGTTGGGACAGGCACCGATACGCAGTATTTT.

The rearrangement joins TRBV7-2 to TRBJ1-2; D perhaps matches TRBD1 (6 bases). CDR3 length equals 16 residues. The germline V gene encodes CDR1 SGHTA and CDR2 FQGNSA. Trimming pared 0 bases from V and 8 bases from J, leaving 19 bases between. The CDR3 loop is CASSLALGGREGGYTF. Written as DNA, the CDR3 is TGTGCCAGCAGCTTAGCGCTGGGGGGCAGGGAGGGCGGCTACACCTTC.

The rearrangement links TRBV7-8 to TRBJ2-1; D remains ambiguous. The V and J ends lost 5 bases and 2 bases respectively, with 13 bases between them. Germline lookup yields CDR1 SGHVS and CDR2 FQNEAQ. The CDR3 length is 15 residues. CDR3 residues: CASSPEGPTYNEQFF. The CDR3 bases are TGTGCCAGCAGCCCCGAAGGGCCTACCTACAATGAGCAGTTCTTC.

The rearrangement uses TRBV29-1 and TRBJ2-7; D might be TRBD1 (5 bases). Germline lookup yields CDR1 SQVTM and CDR2 ANQGSEA. This CDR3 spans 11 amino acids. The germline V and J ends were trimmed by 6 bases and 3 bases, with 9 bases remaining between them. CDR3 residues: CSVQDSYEQYF. The CDR3 DNA follows: TGCAGCGTCCAAGACAGCTACGAGCAGTACTTC.

The chain joins TRBV10-1 to TRBJ2-7, with TRBD1 matching over 7 bases. The CDR3 is 14 amino acids. In germline, CDR1 is WNHNN, CDR2 SYGVQD (reference sequence). Unmatched junction bases numbered 8, after V lost 6 bases and J lost 3 bases. The CDR3 is CASSLQGPDYEQYF. DNA of the CDR3: TGCGCCAGCAGCTTACAGGGGCCGGACTACGAGCAGTACTTC.

The chain combines TRBV6-6 with TRBJ2-2, with D hard to call. The CDR3 loop spans 11 amino acids. Germline values: CDR1 MNHNY, CDR2 SVGAGI (reference sequence). Trimming cost V 8 bases and J 5 bases, with 6 bases left between them. The CDR3 DNA reads as TGTGCCAGCGGAGAAACCGGGGAGCTGTTTTTT. As protein: CASGETGELFF.

The chain has TRBV5-1 and TRBJ1-1; D unresolved. Germline V gene lookup returns CDR1 SGHRS and CDR2 YFSETQ. V was clipped by 2 bases and J by 0 bases, with 14 bases between them. The CDR3 is 16 amino acids. CDR3 amino acids: CASSLREGLMNTEAFF. DNA of the CDR3: TGCGCCAGCAGCTTAAGAGAGGGCCTTATGAACACTGAAGCTTTCTTT. Combining the CDR3 with reference TRBV5-1 and TRBJ1-1 gives the whole variable domain KAGVTQTPRYLIKTRGQQVTLSCSPISGHRSVSWYQQTPGQGLQFLFEYFSETQRNKGNFPGRFSGRQFSNSRSEMNVSTLELGDSALYLCASSLREGLMNTEAFFGQGTRLTVV.

The rearrangement joins TRBV19 to TRBJ2-2, with D possibly TRBD1 on 5 matching bases. V dropped 1 base and J dropped 3 bases, with 6 bases sitting between them. Germline CDR1 reads LNHDA; CDR2 reads SQIVND (reference sequence). The CDR3 loop spans 14 amino acids. The CDR3: CASSIVGDTGELFF. CDR3 nucleotides: TGTGCCAGTAGTATAGTAGGGGACACCGGGGAGCTGTTTTTT.

The chain has TRBV4-3 and TRBJ1-1; D is unclear. The germline V gene encodes CDR1 LGHNA and CDR2 YSLEER. V shed 5 bases and J shed 7 bases, with 8 bases lying between them. This CDR3 is 11 amino acids long. The CDR3: CASSDTREAFF. In DNA form, the CDR3 reads TGCGCCAGCAGCGACACCCGTGAAGCTTTCTTT.

The V call is TRBV28, the J call TRBJ1-1; possibly TRBD1 for D (5 bases). CDR3 length: 15 amino acids. Germline CDR1 reads MDHEN; CDR2 reads SYDVKM. Trimming removed 5 bases at V and 3 bases at J, with 16 bases between. The CDR3 nucleotides are TGTGCCAGCAGTCTCTGGGGCGGGAAGGACACTGAAGCTTTCTTT. Encoded protein: CASSLWGGKDTEAFF.

This chain links TRBV11-2 with TRBJ1-1; D not resolved. The germline V gene encodes CDR1 SGHAT and CDR2 FQNNGV. The germline V and J ends were trimmed by 4 bases and 8 bases, with 20 bases remaining between them. CDR3 length: 15 residues. The CDR3 nucleotides read TGTGCCAGCAGCTACCCCCCCGGGAGAAAAGAAGAAGCTTTCTTT. Amino acids: CASSYPPGRKEEAFF.

This clone was observed a single time. V is TRBV4-2 and J is TRBJ2-2; D remains unclear. The CDR3 totals 15 residues. Germline V lookup: CDR1 LGHNA, CDR2 YNFKEQ. V lost 1 base to trimming and J lost 1 base, with 7 bases between them. The CDR3 is CASSQAIGNTGELFF. CDR3 in DNA: TGTGCCAGCAGCCAAGCGATAGGGAACACCGGGGAGCTGTTTTTT.

The chain has TRBV9 and TRBJ2-3, with 7 bases matching TRBD2. The CDR3 totals 15 residues. Per the germline V gene, CDR1 is SGDLS and CDR2 is YYNGEE. Losses at the gene ends were 6 bases for V and 0 bases for J; bases not matched to a gene: 7. The CDR3 here is CASTLGGDSTDTQYF. CDR3 bases: TGTGCCAGCACCTTGGGGGGGGATAGCACAGATACGCAGTATTTT.

This clone has a handful of counts. This chain joins TRBV9 and TRBJ2-4, with D possibly being TRBD1 or TRBD2 (5 bases each). Germline loops: CDR1 SGDLS, CDR2 YYNGEE. The CDR3 is 16 residues long. Trimming took 0 bases from V and 1 from J, leaving 11 bases between them. CDR3 sequence: CASSVDGAEAKNIQYF. CDR3 in DNA: TGTGCCAGCAGCGTAGACGGGGCTGAGGCCAAAAACATTCAGTACTTC.

J is TRBJ1-1 and V is TRBV5-6; D gene unclear. Germline V gene data show CDR1 as SGHDT and CDR2 as YYEEEE. This CDR3 spans 12 amino acids. Trimming stripped 5 bases from V and 0 bases from J, with 5 bases between. CDR3 sequence reads: CASRRLNTEAFF. CDR3 DNA sequence: TGTGCCAGCAGACGACTGAACACTGAAGCTTTCTTT.

The chain combines TRBV5-1 with TRBJ1-2, with D tentatively TRBD1 (6 bases). V lost 1 base to trimming and J lost 8 bases, with 18 bases between them. The CDR3 runs 15 residues. Germline CDR1 and CDR2: SGHRS and YFSETQ. CDR3 sequence reads: CASSLSGAKDEGYTF. In DNA, the CDR3 is TGCGCCAGCAGCTTGTCGGGGGCTAAGGACGAGGGCTACACCTTC. The full variable domain, rest sourced from reference TRBV5-1 and TRBJ1-2, is KAGVTQTPRYLIKTRGQQVTLSCSPISGHRSVSWYQQTPGQGLQFLFEYFSETQRNKGNFPGRFSGRQFSNSRSEMNVSTLELGDSALYLCASSLSGAKDEGYTFGSGTRLTVV.

Only a few counts were recorded for this clone. The rearrangement links TRBV5-8 to TRBJ1-1; D not certain. The CDR3 contains 13 residues. With 1 base removed from V and 1 base from J, the gap between germline ends came to 5 bases. Germline CDR1 reads SGHTS; CDR2 reads YDEGEE. The chain's CDR3 is CASSLSRNTEAFF. The CDR3, as DNA: TGTGCCAGCAGCTTGAGCAGGAACACTGAAGCTTTCTTT.

CDR3 amino acids: CASTVRSEGRTGELFF. CDR3 nucleotide sequence: TGTGCCAGCACTGTCCGAAGTGAAGGGAGAACCGGGGAGCTGTTTTTT. The chain links TRBV28 to TRBJ2-2; D is possibly TRBD2 (5 bases). V was cut by 7 bases and J by 5 bases, with 20 bases left in between. Germline V CDR1 and CDR2: MDHEN, SYDVKM. The CDR3 length is 16 residues.

This chain connects TRBV4-3 to TRBJ1-2; D is uncertain. Per the germline V gene, CDR1 is LGHNA and CDR2 is YSLEER. The CDR3 loop spans 15 amino acids. Trimming removed 1 base from V and 0 bases from J, with 9 bases in between. CDR3 loop: CASSQAAGANYGYTF. The CDR3 nucleotides are TGCGCCAGCAGCCAAGCGGCAGGAGCTAACTATGGCTACACCTTC.